This T cell receptor (beta chain) was retrieved from a study of blood T cell repertoires in COVID-19. The assay was immunoSEQ multiplex PCR, and TCRdb's table has in-frame clones only and misses some. The table has 450,000 to 500,000 clones, roughly nine tenths seen once. The germline gives CDR1 SGHTA, CDR2 FQGNSA. The CDR3 extends over 14 amino acids. The trim removed 5 bases at V and 3 bases at J, leaving 3 bases unmatched. The sample holds one count of this clone. Recovered status in Cohort 3 required two negative PCRs, clearance, or symptom resolution. This receptor was obtained from a woman aged 55-69 years who had recovered from COVID-19. The rearrangement uses TRBV7-2 and TRBJ2-7, with 11 nucleotides matching TRBD2. What was sequenced was PBMCs or T cells enriched from blood (not recorded which). The CDR3 DNA reads TGTGCCAGCAGCCCTAGCGGGGGGTACTACGAGCAGTACGTC. Its translation: CASSPSGGYYEQYV.